The rows below give T cell receptor beta chains drawn from one sample of a study of cytomegalovirus exposure and HLA in healthy donors. Produced via immunoSEQ multiplex PCR; TCRdb's table is partial and in-frame only. Here the sample spans about 190,000 clones, about 84% being singletons. Input material: PBMCs. These receptors were obtained from a woman under 30 in good health and CMV-seronegative. The CDR3 runs from the conserved cysteine through the conserved F or W. D genes are given only for firm matches. Not all rows give a size; the values are once, few, many and, for expanded clones, a class.

D gene: .; clone size: once; J gene: TRBJ1-1; V gene: TRBV30; CDR3 protein: CAWSRERFKAFF; CDR3 DNA: TGTGCCTGGAGTAGAGAGAGGTTTAAAGCTTTCTTT
D gene: .; clone size: .; J gene: TRBJ2-1; V gene: TRBV7-2; CDR3 protein: CASSLKTVTNEQFF; CDR3 DNA: TGTGCCAGCAGCTTAAAGACAGTAACGAATGAGCAGTTCTTC
D gene: .; clone size: .; J gene: TRBJ2-7; V gene: TRBV7-3; CDR3 protein: CASSLNPGAYEQYF; CDR3 DNA: TGTGCCAGCAGCTTAAACCCCGGGGCCTACGAGCAGTACTTC
D gene: TRBD2; clone size: .; J gene: TRBJ2-4; V gene: TRBV29-1; CDR3 protein: CSAGGGSAKNIQYF; CDR3 DNA: TGCAGCGCCGGCGGGGGGTCGGCCAAAAACATTCAGTACTTC
D gene: .; clone size: once; J gene: TRBJ2-7; V gene: TRBV27; CDR3 protein: CASSRGWRPTSYEQYF; CDR3 DNA: TGTGCCAGCAGCCGAGGATGGCGACCCACCTCCTACGAGCAGTACTTC
D gene: .; clone size: .; J gene: TRBJ1-1; V gene: TRBV25-1; CDR3 protein: CASSESGNTEAFF; CDR3 DNA: TGTGCCAGCAGTGAATCAGGGAACACTGAAGCTTTCTTT
D gene: TRBD2; clone size: few; J gene: TRBJ2-1; V gene: TRBV6-5; CDR3 protein: CASRSAGPNEQFF; CDR3 DNA: TGTGCCAGCAGGTCAGCGGGACCCAATGAGCAGTTCTTC
D gene: TRBD1; clone size: .; J gene: TRBJ2-7; V gene: TRBV13; CDR3 protein: CASSSLPGTGGSYEQYF; CDR3 DNA: TGTGCCAGCAGCTCCTTACCGGGGACAGGGGGCAGCTACGAGCAGTACTTC
D gene: TRBD1; clone size: once; J gene: TRBJ2-5; V gene: TRBV7-2; CDR3 protein: CASSRQGQETQYF; CDR3 DNA: TGTGCCAGCAGCCGACAGGGCCAAGAGACCCAGTACTTC
D gene: TRBD2; clone size: .; J gene: TRBJ2-1; V gene: TRBV5-5; CDR3 protein: CASSSSGIPYNEQFF; CDR3 DNA: TGTGCCAGCAGCTCAAGCGGGATCCCCTACAATGAGCAGTTCTTC
D gene: TRBD2; clone size: once; J gene: TRBJ2-3; V gene: TRBV9; CDR3 protein: CASSVLPTRTSGQKSTDTQYF; CDR3 DNA: TGTGCCAGCAGCGTACTCCCCACGAGGACTAGCGGCCAAAAGAGCACAGATACGCAGTATTTT
D gene: TRBD1; clone size: .; J gene: TRBJ2-7; V gene: TRBV10-3; CDR3 protein: CAIMGQGFYEQYF; CDR3 DNA: TGTGCCATCATGGGACAGGGATTTTACGAGCAGTACTTC
D gene: .; clone size: .; J gene: TRBJ2-7; V gene: TRBV10-1; CDR3 protein: CASSEGRDTKYEQYF; CDR3 DNA: TGCGCCAGCAGTGAGGGAAGGGACACGAAATACGAGCAGTACTTC
D gene: TRBD2; clone size: once; J gene: TRBJ2-3; V gene: TRBV2; CDR3 protein: CASSEMTSLRDTQYF; CDR3 DNA: TGTGCCAGCAGTGAAATGACTAGCCTTAGAGATACGCAGTATTTT
D gene: .; clone size: .; J gene: TRBJ1-1; V gene: TRBV15; CDR3 protein: CATSRDLAATEAFF; CDR3 DNA: TGTGCCACCAGCAGAGATCTAGCGGCCACTGAAGCTTTCTTT
D gene: .; clone size: .; J gene: TRBJ2-5; V gene: TRBV5-1; CDR3 protein: CASSFTQSGQETQYF; CDR3 DNA: TGCGCCAGCAGCTTTACACAGTCGGGACAAGAGACCCAGTACTTC
D gene: .; clone size: .; J gene: TRBJ2-7; V gene: TRBV4-2; CDR3 protein: CASSQGQEYEQYF; CDR3 DNA: TGTGCCAGCAGCCAAGGACAGGAATACGAGCAGTACTTC
D gene: TRBD2; clone size: .; J gene: TRBJ2-5; V gene: TRBV6-1; CDR3 protein: CASSRGGGSETQYF; CDR3 DNA: TGTGCCAGCAGTCGCGGGGGAGGGTCAGAGACCCAGTACTTC